The 10 T cell receptor beta chains below were found in one sample sequenced in a study of cytomegalovirus exposure and HLA in healthy donors. The PCR had 60 Vbeta and 13 Jbeta primers. The assay was immunoSEQ multiplex PCR, and TCRdb's table has in-frame clones only and misses some. This table holds about 170,000 clones, about 80% found once. Sequencing input: PBMCs. The receptors were gathered from a woman between 50 and 59 years old in good health and CMV-seropositive.

The chain couples TRBV5-4 to TRBJ2-2; 12 bases align to TRBD1. CDR3 size: 16 residues. Germline CDR1 reads SGHNT; CDR2 reads YYREEE (reference sequence). The V gene end was trimmed by 2 bases and the J gene end by 7 bases; junction bases not matched to a gene: 6. CDR3: CASSLPGQGAVGELFF. CDR3 nucleotide sequence: TGTGCCAGCAGCTTACCGGGACAGGGGGCGGTCGGGGAGCTGTTTTTT.

V and J are TRBV7-9 and TRBJ2-1; 12 bases are shared with TRBD1. Germline values: CDR1 SEHNR, CDR2 FQNEAQ (reference sequence). With V trimmed by 4 bases and J by 9 bases, 4 bases remained unmatched. The CDR3 covers 14 residues. The DNA for the CDR3 is TGTGCCAGCAGCTCCGGGACAGGGGGCAGTGAGCAGTTCTTC. Its translation is CASSSGTGGSEQFF. The full variable domain, rest sourced from reference TRBV7-9 and TRBJ2-1, is DTGVSQNPRHKITKRGQNVTFRCDPISEHNRLYWYRQTLGQGPEFLTYFQNEAQLEKSRLLSDRFSAERPKGSFSTLEIQRTEQGDSAMYLCASSSGTGGSEQFFGPGTRLTVL.

In its sample, this clone was seen many times. This sequence joins TRBV2 and TRBJ1-4; 9 nucleotides line up with TRBD1. Germline V gives CDR1 SNHLY, CDR2 FYNNEI. This CDR3 contains 12 residues. V trimming: 6 bases; J trimming: 8 bases; junction bases outside the gene matches: 1. The CDR3 reads CASRDRGEKLFF. The DNA of the CDR3 is TGTGCCAGCAGGGACAGGGGCGAAAAACTGTTTTTT.

The V and J genes are TRBV9 and TRBJ2-7, with a weak D call TRBD2 (7 bases). CDR1 is SGDLS and CDR2 is YYNGEE in the germline V gene. The CDR3 consists of 15 residues. V lost 4 bases to trimming and J lost 1 base, with 15 bases between them. This CDR3 reads CASSPLGGRSYEQYF. The CDR3 DNA sequence: TGTGCCAGCAGCCCCTTGGGGGGGCGTTCCTACGAGCAGTACTTC.

The J gene is TRBJ1-1, the V gene TRBV28; D not resolved. V was shortened by 2 bases and J by 1 base, with 5 bases between the two germline ends. This CDR3 spans 13 amino acids. Germline values: CDR1 MDHEN, CDR2 SYDVKM. This CDR3 is CASSLAANTEAFF. For the CDR3, the DNA is TGTGCCAGCAGTTTAGCGGCGAACACTGAAGCTTTCTTT.

This chain joins TRBV6-4 and TRBJ1-1, with D maybe TRBD1 (6 bases). V shed 6 bases and J shed 3 bases, with 14 bases lying between them. The CDR3 consists of 14 residues. Germline V gives CDR1 MRHNA, CDR2 SNTAGT. The CDR3 spells CASRGGAGDTEAFF. DNA of the CDR3: TGTGCCAGCAGGGGGGGGGCGGGGGACACTGAAGCTTTCTTT.

This clone was observed a few times. The chain combines TRBV2 with TRBJ2-1; D is unclear. The CDR3 is 13 amino acids. Germline V gene lookup returns CDR1 SNHLY and CDR2 FYNNEI. V was clipped by 2 bases and J by 4 bases, with 6 bases between them. The CDR3 reads CASSERQYNEQFF. CDR3 in DNA: TGTGCCAGCAGTGAACGACAATACAATGAGCAGTTCTTC.

V usage is TRBV7-2 and J usage is TRBJ1-1, with D tentatively TRBD1 (5 bases). The germline V gene encodes CDR1 SGHTA and CDR2 FQGNSA. Trimming took off 5 bases at V and 0 bases at J, with 7 bases between the two ends. This CDR3 has 13 residues. The CDR3 nucleotides are TGTGCCAGCAGCCCCAGGGTGAACACTGAAGCTTTCTTT. Its protein product is CASSPRVNTEAFF.

In the case of this clone: An end of the junction differs from the germline gene, which may be a read error. Distinct nucleotide sequences in the sample also encode this CDR3. The V call is TRBV5-4, the J call TRBJ2-3, with TRBD2 as a possible D gene (6 bases). CDR3 length: 15 amino acids. Germline-derived CDR1 and CDR2 are SGHNT and YYREEE (reference sequence). The DNA of the CDR3 is TGTGCCAGCAGCTTTGCGACAACTAGCACGGATACGCAGTATTTT. Translated, it gives CASSFATTSTDTQYF.

The V gene is TRBV28, the J gene TRBJ1-3; TRBD1 matches at 8 bases. From germline, CDR1 is MDHEN and CDR2 SYDVKM. V lost 1 base to trimming and J lost 0 bases; unmatched junction nucleotides: 8. The CDR3 contains 18 residues. CDR3 sequence (DNA): TGTGCCAGCAGTTTATTTAGTCAGGGGGCCCCCTCTGGAAACACCATATATTTT. Residues: CASSLFSQGAPSGNTIYF. The full variable domain, in which reference TRBV28 and TRBJ1-3 provide the parts outside the CDR3, is DVKVTQSSRYLVKRTGEKVFLECVQDMDHENMFWYRQDPGLGLRLIYFSYDVKMKEKGDIPEGYSVSREKKERFSLILESASTNQTSMYLCASSLFSQGAPSGNTIYFGEGSWLTVV.